This T cell receptor (beta chain) was observed in a study of CD8+ T cells in alopecia areata. Noted treatment: oral pan-JAK inhibitor, 5-10 mg twice daily. TCR sequencing used cDNA made by reverse transcription of extracted RNA. Sequenced by immunoSEQ multiplex PCR; TCRdb stores in-frame clones only, minus some. The table records about 40,000 clones, roughly 92% of them present only once. The germline gives CDR1 SEHNR, CDR2 FQNEAQ (reference sequence). Unmatched junction bases numbered 14, after V lost 2 bases and J lost 7 bases. The CDR3 runs to 17 residues. The genes are TRBV7-9 and TRBJ2-1, with TRBD2 matching 7 bases. The sequencing used CD8+ T cells sorted from blood, collected at week 24, from a patient treated with tofacitinib. The sequence came from a human donor with alopecia areata. The CDR3 region has the DNA TGTGCCAGCAGCTTACACTCGACTAGCCCCAGACCTAATGAGCAGTTCTTC. This codes for CASSLHSTSPRPNEQFF. The full variable domain, its missing parts supplied by reference TRBV7-9 and TRBJ2-1, is DTGVSQNPRHKITKRGQNVTFRCDPISEHNRLYWYRQTLGQGPEFLTYFQNEAQLEKSRLLSDRFSAERPKGSFSTLEIQRTEQGDSAMYLCASSLHSTSPRPNEQFFGPGTRLTVL.